The rows below give T cell receptor beta chains drawn from one sample of a study of T cells after yellow fever vaccination. MiXCR, applied by TCRdb to the 5' RACE reads, yields one record per CDR3 protein. Here the sample spans 250,000 to 300,000 distinct CDR3 sequences, about 5.2% being singletons. The input for sequencing was CD4+ T cells sorted from PBMCs, taken on the day of the yellow fever booster vaccination. These receptors were collected from a man younger than 35 who received the YFV17D yellow fever vaccine. The CDR3 runs from the conserved cysteine through the conserved F or W. D genes are given only for firm matches. Not all rows give a size; the values are once, few, many and, for expanded clones, a class.

clone size | J gene | D gene | V gene | CDR3 DNA | CDR3 protein
few | TRBJ2-7 | - | TRBV25-1 | TGTGCCAGCAGTGAAACTACAGGGCGCGAGCAGTACTTC | CASSETTGREQYF
many | TRBJ2-1 | TRBD2 | TRBV4-2 | TGTGCCAGCAACCGGGGCGGGGGTAATGAGCAGTTCTTC | CASNRGGGNEQFF
many | TRBJ2-6 | - | TRBV12-3/TRBV12-4 | TGTGCCAGCAGTTTTGCCTCTGGGGCCAACGTCCTGACTTTC | CASSFASGANVLTF
- | TRBJ2-2 | - | TRBV10-3 | TGTGCCACTGAGGACGCGAACACCGGGGAGCTGTTTTTT | CATEDANTGELFF
many | TRBJ1-1 | - | TRBV7-9 | TGTGCCAGCAGTCGTGTGGTGGCCGAAGCTTTCTTT | CASSRVVAEAFF
few | TRBJ1-4 | TRBD1 | TRBV27 | TGTGCCAGCAGTTCCCTATATACTGCCCCCAGGGGGAGCGCAACTAATGAAAAACTGTTTTTT | CASSSLYTAPRGSATNEKLFF
- | TRBJ2-7 | TRBD1 | TRBV7-2 | TGTGCCAGCAGCTCGGGACAGTCTCCCTCCTACGAGCAGTACTTC | CASSSGQSPSYEQYF
- | TRBJ2-2 | - | TRBV6-5 | TGTGCCAGCAGTTACGGGGGAATCGGGGAGCTGTTTTTT | CASSYGGIGELFF
few | TRBJ2-1 | - | TRBV12-5 | TGTGCTAGTGGTTTGACGGGTGGGGAGCAGTTCTTC | CASGLTGGEQFF
many | TRBJ2-7 | TRBD1 | TRBV9 | TGTGCCAGCAGCGTAGAGCCAGGGGGAAGATACGAGCAGTACTTC | CASSVEPGGRYEQYF
many | TRBJ2-2 | - | TRBV9 | TGTGCCAGCAGCGTCCTCAGGGGCGACACCGGGGAGCTGTTTTTT | CASSVLRGDTGELFF
- | TRBJ1-1 | - | TRBV6-1 | TGTGCCAGCAGTCGCCGGGACGATTACGAAGCTTTCTTT | CASSRRDDYEAFF
few | TRBJ2-2 | - | TRBV11-2 | TGTGCCAGCAGCTTCGGGACACAGAACACCGGGGAGCTGTTTTTT | CASSFGTQNTGELFF
few | TRBJ2-1 | TRBD2 | TRBV24-1 | TGTGCCACCAGCCGAGGGACTAGCGGGGGGCAAGAGCAGTTCTTC | CATSRGTSGGQEQFF
many | TRBJ1-5 | - | TRBV20-1 | TGCAGTGCTAGAGACGGGGCGACAGGAAATCAGCCCCAGCATTTT | CSARDGATGNQPQHF
- | TRBJ1-1 | - | TRBV5-4 | TGTGCCAGCAGTCAAGACCCAGAAGCGGTTGAAGCTTTCTTT | CASSQDPEAVEAFF
few | TRBJ2-5 | - | TRBV30 | TGTGCCTGGAGTGTCGGAGGGGGCGAGACCCAGTACTTC | CAWSVGGGETQYF
many | TRBJ1-1 | TRBD1 | TRBV29-1 | TGCAGCGTTGCAAGGGACAGCAACACTGAAGCTTTCTTT | CSVARDSNTEAFF
few | TRBJ1-2 | - | TRBV30 | TGTGCCTGGGCGGACACAGCTAACTATGGCTACACCTTC | CAWADTANYGYTF
few | TRBJ1-4 | - | TRBV3-1 | TGTGCCAGCAGCCCCATAGGAGGGGTCGAAAAACTGTTTTTT | CASSPIGGVEKLFF
- | TRBJ1-1 | TRBD1 | TRBV7-2 | TGTGCCAGCAGCTTAGTCAGGGGGGTAACTGAAGCTTTCTTT | CASSLVRGVTEAFF
many | TRBJ2-3 | - | TRBV12-5 | TGTGCTAGTGGTTTGGTTTCCGGTTTCGTGGATACGCAGTATTTT | CASGLVSGFVDTQYF
few | TRBJ1-3 | - | TRBV29-1 | TGCAGCGTTGAAACCCGGCCTGGAAACACCATATATTTT | CSVETRPGNTIYF
few | TRBJ2-2 | TRBD2 | TRBV20-1 | TGCAGTGCTAGACTAGCGGCCTCGAACACCGGGGAGCTGTTTTTT | CSARLAASNTGELFF
- | TRBJ1-1 | - | TRBV3-1 | TGTGCCAGCAGCGTACAGGGATTCAACACTGAAGCTTTCTTT | CASSVQGFNTEAFF
few | TRBJ2-1 | - | TRBV7-3 | TGTGCCAGCAGCTTTACGGCGAGCTCCTACAATGAGCAGTTCTTC | CASSFTASSYNEQFF
few | TRBJ1-3 | TRBD1 | TRBV29-1 | TGCAGCGGATCAACAGGGGGCTCTGGAAACACCATATATTTT | CSGSTGGSGNTIYF
few | TRBJ1-1 | - | TRBV6-2/TRBV6-3 | TGTGCCAGCAGCGGTTACACTGAAGCTTTCTTT | CASSGYTEAFF
few | TRBJ2-6 | TRBD2 | TRBV7-3 | TGTGCCAGCAGCTTTCTAGCGGGGGAGTCTGGGGCCAACGTCCTGACTTTC | CASSFLAGESGANVLTF
few | TRBJ2-1 | - | TRBV20-1 | TGCAGTGCTAGCCCCAGAGGGTTCTTC | CSASPRGFF
- | TRBJ2-3 | - | TRBV11-2 | TGTGCCAGCAGTACTACGGCAGATACGCAGTATTTT | CASSTTADTQYF
many | TRBJ2-3 | TRBD2 | TRBV7-3 | TGTGCCAGCAGTGCCTGGGGGGGGAGCACAGATACGCAGTATTTT | CASSAWGGSTDTQYF
- | TRBJ1-1 | TRBD1 | TRBV6-5 | TGTGCCAGCAGTTCCGGGGGACAGGGAAGAGAAGCTTTCTTT | CASSSGGQGREAFF
few | TRBJ1-1 | - | TRBV7-2 | TGTGCCAGCAGCGGGAAGGGGCGCCGGGGTATGAACACTGAAGCTTTCTTT | CASSGKGRRGMNTEAFF
few | TRBJ1-2 | - | TRBV20-1 | TGCAGTGCAGGACCGGCTTATGGCTACACCTTC | CSAGPAYGYTF
few | TRBJ2-1 | TRBD2 | TRBV7-2 | TGTGCCAGCAGCTTTAAACAACTAGCGGGGAAGAATGAGCAGTTCTTC | CASSFKQLAGKNEQFF
- | TRBJ1-5 | - | TRBV9 | TGTGCCAGCAGCCGGGATACTTATCAGCCCCAGCATTTT | CASSRDTYQPQHF
few | TRBJ1-2 | - | TRBV6-6 | TGTGCCAGCAGTTATGCGGATGGCTACACCTTC | CASSYADGYTF
- | TRBJ2-3 | - | TRBV9 | TGTGCCAGCAGCGTGGCGTCTAGCACAGATACGCAGTATTTT | CASSVASSTDTQYF
few | TRBJ2-7 | - | TRBV5-1 | TGCGCCAGCAGCTTGGTGACCGCTACCTACGAGCAGTACTTC | CASSLVTATYEQYF
- | TRBJ2-5 | TRBD2 | TRBV11-2 | TGTGCCAGCAGTACCATTGCGGGGGGGTTCCAAGAGACCCAGTACTTC | CASSTIAGGFQETQYF
- | TRBJ2-1 | - | TRBV5-4 | TGTGCCAGCAGCTTGCAGGCGCATACAGGAGGGCACAATGAGCAGTTCTTC | CASSLQAHTGGHNEQFF
few | TRBJ2-3 | - | TRBV15 | TGTGCCACCGGGACTTTCAGCACAGATACGCAGTATTTT | CATGTFSTDTQYF
few | TRBJ2-5 | - | TRBV9 | TGTGCCAGCAGCGTAAACAGCGGAACGGGTGAGACCCAGTACTTC | CASSVNSGTGETQYF
- | TRBJ2-5 | TRBD2 | TRBV6-5 | TGTGCCAGCGGGACTAGCGGGGGGGAACCACAAGAGACCCAGTACTTC | CASGTSGGEPQETQYF
few | TRBJ2-5 | TRBD2 | TRBV4-1 | TGCGCCAGCAGCCTGACTAGCGGGGGGGAGGGAGAGACCCAGTACTTC | CASSLTSGGEGETQYF
- | TRBJ2-5 | TRBD1 | TRBV5-4 | TGTGCCAGCAGCCGACAGGGGGCGACGGAGACCCAGTACTTC | CASSRQGATETQYF
few | TRBJ2-5 | - | TRBV7-9 | TGTGCCAGCAGCGCCCTTGCAGAAGAGACCCAGTACTTC | CASSALAEETQYF
- | TRBJ2-7 | TRBD1 | TRBV20-1 | TGCAGTGCGCTTGACAGGGCGAGAGGTTACGAGCAGTACTTC | CSALDRARGYEQYF
many | TRBJ2-3 | - | TRBV20-1 | TGCAGTGCTAGCAACTCCGCAAAGAGCACAGATACGCAGTATTTT | CSASNSAKSTDTQYF
- | TRBJ2-1 | - | TRBV20-1 | TGCAGTGCTATCGGATCGGGGCAGACCTCCTACAATGAGCAGTTCTTC | CSAIGSGQTSYNEQFF
- | TRBJ1-2 | TRBD1 | TRBV4-3 | TGCGCCAGCAGCTCGGACAGGGGTGCGAACTTTGGCTACACCTTC | CASSSDRGANFGYTF
many | TRBJ1-4 | - | TRBV20-1 | TGCAGTGCCCCGAGTTCTAATGAAAAACTGTTTTTT | CSAPSSNEKLFF